Sequencing of this T cell receptor beta chain was carried out in a study of blood T cell repertoires in COVID-19. Study-wide background: COVID-19 samples from acute and convalescent phases originated in the United States, Italy and Spain.

Original processing methods: Reference gene primers were amplified, and this amplification served to estimate nucleated cell counts. Produced via immunoSEQ multiplex PCR; TCRdb's table is partial and in-frame only. D and trimming come from the DNA, and the V and J calls and clone size come from that table. Of roughly 70,000 clones in the sample, more than 70% were seen once. Trimming removed 5 bases from V and 2 bases from J; junction bases left unmatched: 6. The CDR3 has 15 residues. Germline V lookup: CDR1 SGHAT, CDR2 FQNNGV. This receptor was obtained from a woman in her sixties or seventies with acute or convalescent COVID-19. The sequenced sample was peripheral blood. The chain recombines TRBV11-2 with TRBJ2-5, with 9 positions matching TRBD1. CDR3 amino acids: CASSVGTGRQETQYF. The CDR3 nucleotides read TGTGCCAGCAGCGTTGGGACAGGGAGACAAGAGACCCAGTACTTC.